This T cell receptor (beta chain) was documented in a study of Ad26.COV2.S vaccination and SARS-CoV-2 variants. Regarding treatment: approximately 18 received Ad26.COV2.S at low or high dose, single or two shots; roughly 5 received placebo; per-sample allocation not given. On day 63 after the first injection, vaccine and placebo recipients gave samples. Ad26 vector vaccine expressed Wuhan-strain SARS-CoV-2 spike. The CDR3 covers 13 residues. CDR1 GTSNPN and CDR2 SVGIG come from the germline V gene (reference sequence). V was clipped by 3 bases and J by 1 base, with 9 bases between them. The assay was immunoSEQ multiplex PCR, and TCRdb's table has in-frame clones only and misses some. The sample lists about 440,000 clones, around 91% occurring once.

The genes are TRBV30 and TRBJ1-1, with a tentative D call TRBD1 (5 bases). The origin of this receptor is a person between 18 and 60 years old who received the Ad26.COV2.S COVID-19 vaccine or a placebo. Sequencing was performed on peripheral blood, taken in a trial of Ad26.COV2.S vaccine versus placebo. This chain's CDR3 is CAWRGAGNTEAFF. Written as DNA, the CDR3 is TGTGCCTGGAGAGGGGCGGGGAACACTGAAGCTTTCTTT.